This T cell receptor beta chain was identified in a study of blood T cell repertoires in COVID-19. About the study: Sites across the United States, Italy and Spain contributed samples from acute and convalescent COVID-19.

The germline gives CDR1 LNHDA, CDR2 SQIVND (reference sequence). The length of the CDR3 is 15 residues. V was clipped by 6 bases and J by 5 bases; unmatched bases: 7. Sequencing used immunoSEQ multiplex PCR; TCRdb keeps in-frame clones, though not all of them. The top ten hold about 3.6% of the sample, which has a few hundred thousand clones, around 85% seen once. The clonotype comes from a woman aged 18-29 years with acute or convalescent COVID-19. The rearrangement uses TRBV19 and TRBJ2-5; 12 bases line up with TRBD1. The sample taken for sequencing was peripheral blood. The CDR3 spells CASSLGQGAGETQYF. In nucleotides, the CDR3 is TGTGCCAGTAGCTTGGGACAGGGGGCCGGTGAGACCCAGTACTTC.